Shown below are 21 T cell receptor beta chains from a single sample sequenced in a study of blood T cell repertoires in COVID-19. Data came from immunoSEQ multiplex PCR; TCRdb stores just in-frame clones and leaves some out. The sample holds approximately 300,000 clones; 65% to 90% are singletons and the top ten take around 4.6%. What was sequenced was PBMCs or T cells enriched from blood (not recorded which). All receptors derive from a man aged 30 to 45 who had recovered from COVID-19.

This clone was picked up one time. The chain joins TRBV5-6 to TRBJ2-1; 11 nucleotides align to TRBD2. V dropped 3 bases and J dropped 4; count of bases not matched to a gene: 9. Germline-derived CDR1 and CDR2 are SGHDT and YYEEEE. The CDR3 extends over 17 amino acids. The CDR3 DNA is TGTGCCAGCAGCTCCTACGGGACTAGCGGCTTTTACAATGAGCAGTTCTTC. Translated, it gives CASSSYGTSGFYNEQFF.

For the CDR3, the DNA is TGCGCCAGCAGCCGAATCCTAGGACAGAGAAGTTCACCCCTCCACTTT. It specifies CASSRILGQRSSPLHF. The chain is built from TRBV4-1 and TRBJ1-6; a weak D match, TRBD1 (6 bases). CDR3 length: 16 residues. The V gene's germline CDR1 is MGHRA and CDR2 YSYEKL. The V end lost 4 bases, the J end lost 9 bases, and 19 bases lay between the germline ends.

This sequence joins TRBV5-1 and TRBJ2-1; D gene ambiguous. The CDR3 totals 12 residues. The ends were cut back, 1 base at V and 7 bases at J, with 6 bases in the middle. Germline V gives CDR1 SGHRS, CDR2 YFSETQ. CDR3 residues: CASSLTENEQFF. CDR3 bases: TGCGCCAGCAGCTTGACAGAGAATGAGCAGTTCTTC.

V gene TRBV18 combines with J gene TRBJ1-2; 10 bases agree with TRBD1. The CDR3 runs 16 residues. The V gene's germline CDR1 is KGHSH and CDR2 LQKENI. With 3 bases clipped from V and 8 bases from J, the junction kept 12 bases outside the gene matches. The CDR3: CASSPPIYGTGVGYTF. The DNA of the CDR3 is TGTGCCAGCTCACCGCCGATCTACGGGACAGGGGTGGGCTACACCTTC.

This chain joins TRBV18 and TRBJ1-5; no reliable D call. CDR1 is KGHSH and CDR2 is LQKENI in the germline V gene. CDR3 size: 15 residues. V was cut by 8 bases and J by 4 bases, with 18 bases left in between. This chain's CDR3 is CASADWTGPNQPQHF. The CDR3 nucleotides read TGTGCCAGCGCGGACTGGACCGGTCCTAATCAGCCCCAGCATTTT.

CDR3 amino acids: CASSLAGQGGEKLFF. For the CDR3, the DNA is TGTGCCAGCAGCTTAGCCGGACAGGGTGGTGAAAAACTGTTTTTT. The chain employs TRBV7-2 and TRBJ1-4; 8 bases match TRBD1. The V and J ends lost 0 bases and 7 bases, in that order; junction bases with no gene match: 4. This CDR3 is built from 15 residues. Germline CDR1 SGHTA, CDR2 FQGNSA. Filled out from reference TRBV7-2 and TRBJ1-4, the complete variable domain reads GAGVSQSPSNKVTEKGKDVELRCDPISGHTALYWYRQSLGQGLEFLIYFQGNSAPDKSGLPSDRFSAERTGGSVSTLTIQRTQQEDSAVYLCASSLAGQGGEKLFFGSGTQLSVL.

The chain combines TRBV19 with TRBJ2-7; possible D gene TRBD1, 6 bases. CDR3 length equals 14 residues. Trimming cost V 6 bases and J 1 base, with 13 bases left between them. Germline V gene data show CDR1 as LNHDA and CDR2 as SQIVND (reference sequence). This CDR3 is CASSLTGTSYEQYF. Written as DNA, the CDR3 is TGTGCCAGTAGCTTGACCGGGACATCCTACGAGCAGTACTTC.

The gene calls are TRBV6-5 and TRBJ1-1, with a weak D call TRBD1 (5 bases). CDR1 MNHEY and CDR2 SVGAGI come from the germline V gene. This CDR3 region has 13 residues. V was cut by 7 bases and J by 1 base, with 10 bases left in between. The CDR3 nucleotides read TGTGCCAGCAAGCGGGGGGGGAACACTGAAGCTTTCTTT. Protein: CASKRGGNTEAFF.

The CDR3 spells CASSPFNSPLHF. CDR3 DNA: TGTGCCAGCAGCCCATTTAATTCACCCCTCCACTTT. The chain is built from TRBV14 and TRBJ1-6; D remains ambiguous. The CDR3 totals 12 residues. The V end was cut by 4 bases, the J end by 6 bases, with 4 bases between. CDR1 is SGHDN, CDR2 FVKESK, per germline.

The chain carries TRBV6-2 or TRBV6-3 and TRBJ2-3; 10 bases match TRBD2. Germline values: CDR1 MNHEY, CDR2 SVGEGT. The length of the CDR3 is 15 residues. The ends lost 5 bases at V and 5 bases at J; junction bases unmatched: 7. CDR3 sequence reads: CASSILAGSVDTQYF. The DNA of the CDR3 is TGTGCCAGCAGTATACTAGCGGGGTCGGTAGATACGCAGTATTTT.

This sequence joins TRBV19 and TRBJ2-5, with D tentatively TRBD1 (6 bases). Germline V gene lookup returns CDR1 LNHDA and CDR2 SQIVND (reference sequence). This CDR3 contains 14 residues. V was shortened by 5 bases and J by 2 bases, with 12 bases between the two germline ends. This CDR3 is CASSPRQAQETQYF. CDR3 DNA: TGTGCCAGTAGTCCCAGACAGGCACAAGAGACCCAGTACTTC.

The chain couples TRBV30 to TRBJ2-1; TRBD2 agrees at 15 bases. CDR1 is GTSNPN, CDR2 SVGIG, per germline (reference sequence). After removal of 8 bases from V and 8 bases from J, the junction contained 4 bases not matched to a gene. The CDR3 runs 13 residues. This chain's CDR3 is CARTSGGAYEQFF. In DNA form, the CDR3 reads TGTGCCAGGACTAGCGGGGGGGCATATGAGCAGTTCTTC.

The rearrangement uses TRBV5-6 and TRBJ1-2; TRBD1 matches at 7 bases. The CDR3 sequence is 14 residues long. Trimming at V came to 3 bases and at J to 4 bases, leaving 6 bases not matched to a gene. Germline V gives CDR1 SGHDT, CDR2 YYEEEE. CDR3 nucleotides: TGTGCCAGCAGCTACGGACAGGACTTCTATGGCTACACCTTC. Its translation is CASSYGQDFYGYTF.

V is TRBV24-1 and J is TRBJ2-7; 9 bases align to TRBD1. Germline V gene data show CDR1 as KGHDR and CDR2 as SFDVKD. The V and J ends lost 3 bases and 0 bases, in that order; junction bases with no gene match: 8. CDR3 size: 17 residues. CDR3 amino acids: CATSDAPGQGTSYEQYF. CDR3 nucleotides: TGTGCCACCAGTGATGCGCCGGGACAGGGTACCTCCTACGAGCAGTACTTC.

The J gene is TRBJ2-1, the V gene TRBV19, with D hard to call. CDR1 and CDR2 from the germline V gene are LNHDA and SQIVND (reference sequence). The CDR3 spans 14 residues. The V end was cut by 0 bases, the J end by 10 bases, with 13 bases between. The CDR3 nucleotides read TGTGCCAGTAGTATAGATTACGGTGGGCAGGAGCAGTTCTTC. Encoded protein: CASSIDYGGQEQFF.

The V and J genes are TRBV7-6 and TRBJ2-1; 8 bases align to TRBD1. J gave up 7 bases and V 5 bases, and 10 bases lay outside the gene matches. Germline lookup yields CDR1 SGHVS and CDR2 FNYEAQ. The CDR3 runs 15 residues. DNA of the CDR3: TGTGCCAGCAGCGCAAGACAGGGGTCGGGAAATGAGCAGTTCTTC. The encoded protein is CASSARQGSGNEQFF.

The V call is TRBV5-4, the J call TRBJ2-7, with 12 positions matching TRBD2. The CDR3 length is 17 residues. The junction had 9 bases not matched to a gene; V was cut back by 2 bases and J by 3 bases. Germline CDR1 reads SGHNT; CDR2 reads YYREEE (reference sequence). The CDR3 sequence is CASSLFPPSGRDYEQYF. CDR3 DNA sequence: TGTGCCAGCAGCTTATTCCCGCCTAGCGGGAGGGACTACGAGCAGTACTTC.

V and J are TRBV7-9 and TRBJ1-5; D uncertain. The CDR3 spans 15 residues. Germline CDR1 reads SEHNR; CDR2 reads FQNEAQ (reference sequence). Trimming removed 4 bases from V and 1 base from J, with 11 bases in between. The CDR3 loop is CASSSGETSNQPQHF. The CDR3 nucleotides are TGTGCCAGCAGCTCCGGGGAAACCAGCAATCAGCCCCAGCATTTT. Supplemented by reference TRBV7-9 and TRBJ1-5, the full variable domain reads DTGVSQNPRHKITKRGQNVTFRCDPISEHNRLYWYRQTLGQGPEFLTYFQNEAQLEKSRLLSDRFSAERPKGSFSTLEIQRTEQGDSAMYLCASSSGETSNQPQHFGDGTRLSIL.

This clone was recorded a few times. For the CDR3, the DNA is TGCGCCAGCAGCTTGGTGGCAGCTAATGAAAAACTGTTTTTT. Translation: CASSLVAANEKLFF. The chain recombines TRBV5-1 with TRBJ1-4; D remains ambiguous. V was cut by 0 bases and J by 3 bases, with 6 bases left in between. The CDR3 is made up of 14 amino acids. Germline V gene data show CDR1 as SGHRS and CDR2 as YFSETQ.

This clone was seen only a few times. The chain recombines TRBV10-2 with TRBJ2-1; 9 bases agree with TRBD1. V trimming: 5 bases; J trimming: 9 bases; junction bases outside the gene matches: 8. CDR3 size: 14 residues. Germline CDR1 WSHSY, CDR2 SAAADI. The CDR3 DNA reads TGCGCCAGCAGTCGGGACAGGGCGTCTTCTGAGCAGTTCTTC. Translation: CASSRDRASSEQFF.

The V call is TRBV27, the J call TRBJ2-5; 8 bases align to TRBD1. This CDR3 has 13 amino acids. V trimming: 4 bases; J trimming: 4 bases; junction bases outside the gene matches: 2. Germline-derived CDR1 and CDR2 are MNHEY and SMNVEV (reference sequence). The CDR3 bases are TGTGCCAGCAGTTCTCAGGGGGCAGAGACCCAGTACTTC. Its translation: CASSSQGAETQYF.